A selection of T cell receptor beta chains follows, all from one sample in a study of siplizumab effects on memory and regulatory T cells. Here immunoSEQ multiplex PCR was the method, and the copy in TCRdb shows in-frame clones only, minus some. The sample holds around 78,000 clones, 91% seen once. The sample taken for sequencing was CD8+ T cells sorted from blood. The receptors originated from a human donor in good health. CDR3s include the opening cysteine and the closing phenylalanine or tryptophan. Fields, in order: CDR3 protein, V gene, J gene, D gene. The D gene is left open where the match is weak.

CDR3aa: CATSRDLGQGRAKNIQYF
v_gene: TRBV15
j_gene: TRBJ2-4
d_gene: TRBD1

CDR3aa: CASSWDTTYEQYF
v_gene: TRBV11-2
j_gene: TRBJ2-7
d_gene: NA

CDR3aa: CASSRLGGQGITYEQYF
v_gene: TRBV7-9
j_gene: TRBJ2-7
d_gene: TRBD1

CDR3aa: CASSPWGQGKETQYF
v_gene: TRBV5-6
j_gene: TRBJ2-5
d_gene: TRBD1

CDR3aa: CASSLAQGLASTDTQYF
v_gene: TRBV7-9
j_gene: TRBJ2-3
d_gene: NA

CDR3aa: CASSLYRGQGNEQYF
v_gene: TRBV27
j_gene: TRBJ2-7
d_gene: TRBD1

CDR3aa: CASSLAAVGAYEQYF
v_gene: TRBV7-6
j_gene: TRBJ2-7
d_gene: NA

CDR3aa: CASSYDGTGRNQPQHF
v_gene: TRBV6-6
j_gene: TRBJ1-5
d_gene: TRBD1

CDR3aa: CASGKRGAQETQYF
v_gene: TRBV6-6
j_gene: TRBJ2-5
d_gene: NA

CDR3aa: CASSARDGPYEQYF
v_gene: TRBV7-2
j_gene: TRBJ2-7
d_gene: NA

CDR3aa: CASGGQGAGLSTDTQYF
v_gene: TRBV10-2
j_gene: TRBJ2-3
d_gene: TRBD1

CDR3aa: CASSSGQGNTEAFF
v_gene: TRBV6-4
j_gene: TRBJ1-1
d_gene: TRBD1

CDR3aa: CASVAPGRPFGQYF
v_gene: TRBV25-1
j_gene: TRBJ2-3
d_gene: TRBD2

CDR3aa: CASSPWTDEGTEAFF
v_gene: TRBV9
j_gene: TRBJ1-1
d_gene: NA

CDR3aa: CASRNGGLDTEQFF
v_gene: TRBV2
j_gene: TRBJ2-1
d_gene: NA

CDR3aa: CASKSGRGTDTQYF
v_gene: TRBV9
j_gene: TRBJ2-3
d_gene: TRBD2

CDR3aa: CASSLSTSNEQFF
v_gene: TRBV9
j_gene: TRBJ2-1
d_gene: NA

CDR3aa: CASSRGTSDWDEQFF
v_gene: TRBV5-4
j_gene: TRBJ2-1
d_gene: TRBD2

CDR3aa: CASSMGGVESYNEQFF
v_gene: TRBV6-4
j_gene: TRBJ2-1
d_gene: TRBD2

CDR3aa: CASSKGMMYEQYF
v_gene: TRBV19
j_gene: TRBJ2-7
d_gene: NA

CDR3aa: CASSLYPGDLNTEAFF
v_gene: TRBV11-2
j_gene: TRBJ1-1
d_gene: NA

CDR3aa: CASKEGYGYTF
v_gene: TRBV21-1
j_gene: TRBJ1-2
d_gene: NA

CDR3aa: CASGFYLGNTEAFF
v_gene: TRBV12-5
j_gene: TRBJ1-1
d_gene: NA

CDR3aa: CASSPRLGELFF
v_gene: TRBV19
j_gene: TRBJ2-2
d_gene: NA

CDR3aa: CASAGIATSGANVLTF
v_gene: TRBV27
j_gene: TRBJ2-6
d_gene: NA

CDR3aa: CASSLEPGWATEAFF
v_gene: TRBV7-6
j_gene: TRBJ1-1
d_gene: NA

CDR3aa: CASSEGVGDQPQHF
v_gene: TRBV2
j_gene: TRBJ1-5
d_gene: NA

CDR3aa: CASRATGDTEAFF
v_gene: TRBV6-5
j_gene: TRBJ1-1
d_gene: TRBD1

CDR3aa: CASSGSGYSYEQYF
v_gene: TRBV2
j_gene: TRBJ2-7
d_gene: TRBD2

CDR3aa: CASSYPVGTRYGYTF
v_gene: TRBV6-5
j_gene: TRBJ1-2
d_gene: NA

CDR3aa: CASSLDRSPRSYGYTF
v_gene: TRBV7-8
j_gene: TRBJ1-2
d_gene: NA

CDR3aa: CASSGEQLSNYGYTF
v_gene: TRBV5-1
j_gene: TRBJ1-2
d_gene: NA

CDR3aa: CASSPRLAPQWSEQFF
v_gene: TRBV4-2
j_gene: TRBJ2-1
d_gene: TRBD2

CDR3aa: CASSIGGGSYNEQFF
v_gene: TRBV19
j_gene: TRBJ2-1
d_gene: NA

CDR3aa: CASSLADGSNYEQYF
v_gene: TRBV7-6
j_gene: TRBJ2-7
d_gene: NA

CDR3aa: CASSFSEGDTEAFF
v_gene: TRBV7-9
j_gene: TRBJ1-1
d_gene: NA

CDR3aa: CASSVADSSGNTIYF
v_gene: TRBV9
j_gene: TRBJ1-3
d_gene: NA

CDR3aa: CASSATDRNTEAFF
v_gene: TRBV7-9
j_gene: TRBJ1-1
d_gene: NA

CDR3aa: CSVVVADLGYGYTF
v_gene: TRBV29-1
j_gene: TRBJ1-2
d_gene: NA

CDR3aa: CASSFARPGTSGIYEQYF
v_gene: TRBV7-9
j_gene: TRBJ2-7
d_gene: TRBD2

CDR3aa: CASSIAVRTGANVLTF
v_gene: TRBV19
j_gene: TRBJ2-6
d_gene: NA

CDR3aa: CASSLGPSGGTYEQYF
v_gene: TRBV7-2
j_gene: TRBJ2-7
d_gene: TRBD2

CDR3aa: CATSGDSYEQYF
v_gene: TRBV25-1
j_gene: TRBJ2-7
d_gene: TRBD2

CDR3aa: CASREVGSFFGYTF
v_gene: TRBV6-5
j_gene: TRBJ1-2
d_gene: NA

CDR3aa: CAISESTVGETQYF
v_gene: TRBV10-3
j_gene: TRBJ2-5
d_gene: NA

CDR3aa: CASTHSGSETQYF
v_gene: TRBV5-6
j_gene: TRBJ2-5
d_gene: NA

CDR3aa: CASSLVDEQFF
v_gene: TRBV11-2
j_gene: TRBJ2-1
d_gene: NA

CDR3aa: CSVRAIDYNEQFF
v_gene: TRBV29-1
j_gene: TRBJ2-1
d_gene: NA

CDR3aa: CASSAFGGAPETQYF
v_gene: TRBV9
j_gene: TRBJ2-5
d_gene: NA

CDR3aa: CASSTPGEEQYF
v_gene: TRBV9
j_gene: TRBJ2-7
d_gene: NA

CDR3aa: CASSIDRGDSPLHF
v_gene: TRBV19
j_gene: TRBJ1-6
d_gene: NA

CDR3aa: CASSYDLQGWIYGYTF
v_gene: TRBV6-6
j_gene: TRBJ1-2
d_gene: TRBD1